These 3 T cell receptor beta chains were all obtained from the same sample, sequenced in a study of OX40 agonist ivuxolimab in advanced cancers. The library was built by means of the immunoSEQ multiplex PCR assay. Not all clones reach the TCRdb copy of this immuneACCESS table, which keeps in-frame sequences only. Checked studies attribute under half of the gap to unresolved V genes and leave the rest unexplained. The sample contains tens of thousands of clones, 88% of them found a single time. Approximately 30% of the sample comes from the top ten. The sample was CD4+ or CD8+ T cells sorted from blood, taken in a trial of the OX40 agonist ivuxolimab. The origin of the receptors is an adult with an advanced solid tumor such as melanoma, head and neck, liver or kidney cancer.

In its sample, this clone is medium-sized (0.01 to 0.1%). The CDR3 is CASSRDRGPKNIQYF. Written as DNA, the CDR3 is TGTGCCAGCTCCCGGGACAGGGGGCCCAAAAACATTCAGTACTTC. V and J are TRBV18 and TRBJ2-4; TRBD1 aligns across 12 bases. V was clipped by 6 bases and J by 2 bases; unmatched bases: 2. CDR1 KGHSH and CDR2 LQKENI come from the germline V gene. The CDR3 covers 15 residues.

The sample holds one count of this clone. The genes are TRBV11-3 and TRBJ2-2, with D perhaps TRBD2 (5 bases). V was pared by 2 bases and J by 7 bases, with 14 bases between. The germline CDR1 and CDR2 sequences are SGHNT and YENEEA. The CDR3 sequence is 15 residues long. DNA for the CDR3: TGTGCCAGCAGCTTAAGACTACCAACGGGCGGGGAGCTGTTTTTT. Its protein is CASSLRLPTGGELFF.

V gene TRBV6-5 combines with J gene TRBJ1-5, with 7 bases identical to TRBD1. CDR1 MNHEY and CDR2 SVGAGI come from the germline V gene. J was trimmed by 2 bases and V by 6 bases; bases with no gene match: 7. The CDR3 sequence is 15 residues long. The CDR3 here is CASSPTGFGNQPQHF. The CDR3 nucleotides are TGTGCCAGCAGCCCGACAGGGTTTGGCAATCAGCCCCAGCATTTT.